A single sample is the source of the 15 T cell receptor beta chains below, sequenced in a study of regulatory T cells in long-lasting Graves disease. Assembly of TCR beta libraries relied on iRepertoire HTBI primers together with Arm-PCR of CDR3 regions. Each CDR3 protein gets one entry after TCRdb re-called the multiplex PCR reads with MiXCR. Of over 450,000 distinct CDR3 sequences in the sample, more than 10% are singletons; the top ten hold about 8.3%. Time point here: newly diagnosed GD, antithyroid drugs for less than 3 months. Generation of the TCR library employed RNA extracted from PBMCs. These sequences were also reported in another study, on T cells in Graves' hyperthyroidism and ophthalmopathy.

The sequencing here drew on peripheral blood mononuclear cells (PBMCs), taken at new diagnosis, from a patient treated with antithyroid drugs. These TCRs come from a woman in her 30s with Graves disease.

This clonotype was observed a few times. In DNA form, the CDR3 reads TGTGCCTGGAGCGGGCTAGCTGGTGAGACCCAGTACTTC. This encodes CAWSGLAGETQYF. The chain employs TRBV30 and TRBJ2-5; tentative D call: TRBD2 (5 bases). Germline V gene data show CDR1 as GTSNPN and CDR2 as SVGIG (reference sequence). V dropped 3 bases and J dropped 5 bases, with 13 bases sitting between them. The CDR3 has 13 residues.

This clonotype was counted ten times or more. The CDR3 region is CASSLTDNANQPQHF. The CDR3 coding sequence is TGTGCCAGCAGCTTAACGGACAACGCCAATCAGCCCCAGCATTTT. V usage is TRBV7-6 and J usage is TRBJ1-5; weak D call: TRBD1 (5 bases). CDR3 length equals 15 residues. V gave up 2 bases and J gave up 3 bases, with 11 bases separating them. Per germline, CDR1 SGHVS and CDR2 FNYEAQ.

The chain combines TRBV9 with TRBJ1-2; TRBD1 is a possible D gene (6 bases). Deletions cut 2 bases from V and 8 bases from J, with 19 bases between. Looked up from germline, CDR1 is SGDLS and CDR2 is YYNGEE. This CDR3 has 15 amino acids. CDR3 residues: CASSVLPTGTEGYTF. The DNA of the CDR3 is TGTGCCAGCAGCGTTTTACCGACAGGTACGGAGGGCTACACCTTC.

This clonotype has just a few counts. The chain has TRBV15 and TRBJ2-5, with D unclear. V was clipped by 5 bases and J by 5 bases, with 12 bases between them. The CDR3 extends over 13 amino acids. In germline, CDR1 is LNHNV, CDR2 YYDKDF (reference sequence). Here the CDR3 DNA reads TGTGCCACCAGCGGTCAGCATCGGGAGACCCAGTACTTC. Protein sequence: CATSGQHRETQYF.

This clonotype was picked up many times. This chain connects TRBV20-1 to TRBJ2-1, with 7 bases aligning to TRBD2. This CDR3 has 14 amino acids. Unmatched junction bases numbered 9, after V lost 6 bases and J lost 4 bases. The germline V gene encodes CDR1 DFQATT and CDR2 SNEGSKA (reference sequence). The CDR3 is CSAPSPSGYNEQFF. CDR3 bases: TGCAGTGCCCCGTCCCCTAGCGGTTACAATGAGCAGTTCTTC.

Points on this clonotype: This may be a read error, as it is one base from a much larger clone. Here the CDR3 omits its conserved ending phenylalanine or tryptophan, so a read error is the likely source. The chain recombines TRBV30 with TRBJ2-1; no clear D gene. The V gene lost 0 bases and the J gene lost 8 bases, with 17 bases spanning the gap. This CDR3 spans 15 amino acids. Per the germline V gene, CDR1 is GTSNPN and CDR2 is SVGIG (reference sequence). The CDR3 protein is CAWSVKGQRGDEQFS. The CDR3, as DNA: TGTGCCTGGAGTGTGAAGGGTCAGCGAGGCGATGAGCAGTTCTCC.

This clonotype was seen ten or more times. The chain links TRBV10-3 to TRBJ1-5; D not certain. The length of the CDR3 is 12 residues. Germline V gene data show CDR1 as ENHRY and CDR2 as SYGVKD. V lost 2 bases and J 7 bases, leaving 6 bases between the germline ends. The CDR3, as DNA: TGTGCCATCAGTGAGGGTGGCCAGCCCCAGCATTTT. Protein: CAISEGGQPQHF.

This clonotype was counted a few times. This chain uses TRBV5-1 with TRBJ1-3; 8 bases are shared with TRBD1. This CDR3 contains 16 residues. Trimming at V came to 4 bases and at J to 0 bases, leaving 6 bases not matched to a gene. Germline-derived CDR1 and CDR2 are SGHRS and YFSETQ. CDR3 sequence: CASSQWTGNSGNTIYF. CDR3 sequence (DNA): TGCGCCAGCAGCCAATGGACAGGGAACTCTGGAAACACCATATATTTT.

This clonotype occurred a few times. J is TRBJ2-3 and V is TRBV4-1, with 8 bases identical to TRBD2. Trimming cost V 2 bases and J 5 bases; bases outside gene matches: 15. This CDR3 spans 18 amino acids. Per the germline V gene, CDR1 is MGHRA and CDR2 is YSYEKL. The CDR3 sequence is CASSQKFGRAGSGDTQYF. The CDR3 DNA is TGCGCCAGCAGCCAAAAATTCGGGAGGGCCGGCAGTGGAGATACGCAGTATTTT.

The CDR3 region has the DNA TGCGCCAGCAGCCATGGACTAGCGGTAGGTTTCTACAATGAGCAGTTCTTC. Its translation is CASSHGLAVGFYNEQFF. The gene calls are TRBV4-1 and TRBJ2-1, with 10 positions matching TRBD2. The CDR3 consists of 17 residues. CDR1 MGHRA and CDR2 YSYEKL come from the germline V gene. The V segment lost 3 bases and the J segment 3 bases; nucleotides outside the gene matches: 8.

In this sample, this clonotype turned up many times. Its ends do not fully match the called genes, so a read error is possible. The rearrangement uses TRBV11-3 and TRBJ2-1, with D tentatively TRBD2 (6 bases). This CDR3 has 15 residues. Germline assignment: CDR1 SGHNT and CDR2 YENEEA. The DNA of the CDR3 is TGTGCCAGCAGCTTCGGGGGACTCGCGTCCAATGAGCAGCTCTTC. Translation gives CASSFGGLASNEQLF.

The V gene is TRBV12-3 or TRBV12-4, the J gene TRBJ2-7; D ambiguous. This CDR3 has 15 amino acids. The V end was cut by 2 bases, the J end by 6 bases, with 17 bases between. CDR3 protein: CASSLIFGPEGEQYF. The CDR3 nucleotides are TGTGCCAGCAGTTTAATCTTTGGGCCGGAAGGCGAGCAGTACTTC.

This clonotype was counted ten times or more. V usage is TRBV27 and J usage is TRBJ2-7; 9 nucleotides line up with TRBD1. Trimming at V came to 5 bases and at J to 6 bases, leaving 8 bases not matched to a gene. This CDR3 spans 14 amino acids. CDR1 MNHEY and CDR2 SMNVEV come from the germline V gene (reference sequence). DNA for the CDR3: TGTGCCAGCAGTCGGGACAGGGTCTCCCTCGAGCAGTACTTC. This sequence encodes CASSRDRVSLEQYF.

This clonotype has ten or more counts. The chain combines TRBV7-8 with TRBJ2-1; no firm D call. This CDR3 contains 14 residues. Trimming pared 3 bases from V and 9 bases from J, leaving 15 bases between. Germline values: CDR1 SGHVS, CDR2 FQNEAQ. The CDR3 DNA reads as TGTGCCAGCAGCTTCCGCCGCCGGGCAGGTGAGCAGTTCTTC. Translating gives CASSFRRRAGEQFF.

This clonotype showed up many times. The chain joins TRBV20-1 to TRBJ2-5, with unresolved D. Germline V gives CDR1 DFQATT, CDR2 SNEGSKA (reference sequence). V dropped 3 bases and J dropped 3 bases, with 11 bases sitting between them. CDR3 size: 13 residues. Written as DNA, the CDR3 is TGCAGTGCTAGGGTGCATTTAGAAGAGACCCAGTACTTC. Encoded protein: CSARVHLEETQYF.